One and the same sample provided the 32 T cell receptor beta chains below, sequenced in a study of Ad26.COV2.S vaccination and SARS-CoV-2 variants. Method: immunoSEQ multiplex PCR; TCRdb's copy keeps in-frame clones and lacks some. Of about 460,000 clones in the sample, around 89% were seen once. Described treatment: approximately 18 received Ad26.COV2.S at low or high dose, single or two shots; several received placebo; per-sample allocation not given. Specimen acquisition occurred on day 63 following the initial vaccine or placebo injection. Material: peripheral blood, obtained in a trial of Ad26.COV2.S vaccine versus placebo. These receptors came from a person between 18 and 65 years old who received the Ad26.COV2.S COVID-19 vaccine or a placebo.

The rearrangement links TRBV6-5 to TRBJ2-7; D is unclear. Germline V lookup: CDR1 MNHEY, CDR2 SVGAGI. V was clipped by 6 bases and J by 6 bases, with 6 bases between them. The CDR3 contains 10 residues. The CDR3 loop is CASRRGEQYF. The CDR3 bases are TGTGCCAGCAGAAGAGGCGAGCAGTACTTC.

V is TRBV30 and J is TRBJ1-4; D possibly corresponds to TRBD1 (5 bases). CDR3 length: 14 residues. Looked up from germline, CDR1 is GTSNPN and CDR2 is SVGIG (reference sequence). The V end was cut by 2 bases, the J end by 8 bases, with 15 bases between. In DNA form, the CDR3 reads TGTGCCTGGAGTTCTCGAAGACAGACCGAAAAACTGTTTTTT. Protein product: CAWSSRRQTEKLFF. Full variable domain (rest looked up from reference TRBV30 and TRBJ1-4): SQTIHQWPATLVQPVGSPLSLECTVEGTSNPNLYWYRQAAGRGLQLLFYSVGIGQISSEVPQNLSASRPQDRQFILSSKKLLLSDSGFYLCAWSSRRQTEKLFFGSGTQLSVL.

V and J are TRBV24-1 and TRBJ2-1, with 10 bases that match TRBD2. V shed 5 bases, J shed 0 bases, and the junction held 12 bases outside the gene matches. The V gene's germline CDR1 is KGHDR and CDR2 SFDVKD. The CDR3 has 19 amino acids. The CDR3 protein is CATSVASGRIGDSYNEQFF. Here the CDR3 DNA reads TGTGCCACCAGTGTCGCTAGCGGGAGAATCGGCGACTCCTACAATGAGCAGTTCTTC.

The chain uses TRBV7-6 and TRBJ2-1; 8 bases fit TRBD2. The CDR3 is 17 residues long. With V trimmed by 4 bases and J by 6 bases, 14 bases remained unmatched. CDR1 is SGHVS and CDR2 is FNYEAQ in the germline V gene. The CDR3 DNA reads as TGTGCCAGCAGCTCAAACCCAACTAGCGGCCGACGCAATGAGCAGTTCTTC. Translating gives CASSSNPTSGRRNEQFF.

The gene calls are TRBV28 and TRBJ1-2, with D perhaps matching TRBD1 (5 bases). Germline CDR1 MDHEN, CDR2 SYDVKM. V lost 7 bases and J lost 0, with 15 bases in between. The CDR3 sequence is 15 residues long. The DNA for the CDR3 is TGTGCCAGCAATTCTCAAGGGGCCGCTAACTATGGCTACACCTTC. Translated, it gives CASNSQGAANYGYTF.

The chain joins TRBV7-8 to TRBJ2-7, with a tentative D call TRBD1 (5 bases). Germline lookup yields CDR1 SGHVS and CDR2 FQNEAQ. The CDR3 consists of 13 residues. Trimming took 1 base from V and 6 from J, leaving 10 bases between them. This CDR3 reads CASSLGETGEQYF. The CDR3 bases are TGTGCCAGCAGCTTAGGAGAAACAGGCGAGCAGTACTTC.

V is TRBV27 and J is TRBJ1-2, with 7 nucleotides matching TRBD1. The CDR3 loop spans 14 amino acids. The V gene end was trimmed by 6 bases and the J gene end by 8 bases; junction bases not matched to a gene: 12. Germline lookup yields CDR1 MNHEY and CDR2 SMNVEV (reference sequence). Here the CDR3 DNA reads TGTGCCAGCAGCCCCCAGGGGGATCTGGGCGGCTACACCTTC. Amino acid sequence: CASSPQGDLGGYTF.

This clone was recorded only once. The chain recombines TRBV6-5 with TRBJ1-6; D perhaps matches TRBD1 (5 bases). Germline V gene data show CDR1 as MNHEY and CDR2 as SVGAGI. V was pared by 6 bases and J by 10 bases, with 13 bases between. The CDR3 sequence is 13 residues long. The CDR3 spells CASRNLGDSPLHF. The CDR3 nucleotides read TGTGCCAGCAGAAACCTAGGGGACTCACCCCTCCACTTT.

This chain uses TRBV3-1 (or the pseudogene TRBV3-2) with TRBJ2-2; a weak D match, TRBD1 (6 bases). The CDR3 sequence is 14 residues long. Germline V gene lookup returns CDR1 LGHDT and CDR2 YNNKEL (reference sequence). Trimming stripped 2 bases from V and 7 bases from J, with 11 bases between. The CDR3 nucleotides read TGTGCCAGCAGCCAAATCACAGGGCACGGGGAGCTGTTTTTT. This gives the protein CASSQITGHGELFF.

The chain recombines TRBV6-5 with TRBJ2-7; D is ambiguous. V was cut by 8 bases and J by 8 bases, with 13 bases left in between. The CDR3 spans 11 residues. Germline V gene data show CDR1 as MNHEY and CDR2 as SVGAGI. The DNA of the CDR3 is TGTGCCAGCGGAGACACCTCCCAGCAGTACTTC. This gives the protein CASGDTSQQYF.

The chain joins TRBV7-9 to TRBJ1-4; TRBD1 is a possible D gene (5 bases). CDR1 is SEHNR, CDR2 FQNEAQ, per germline (reference sequence). There are 14 residues in the CDR3. Trimming cost V 4 bases and J 5 bases, with 11 bases left between them. This CDR3 is CASSSLGENEKLFF. The CDR3 nucleotides are TGTGCCAGCAGCTCGCTGGGGGAAAATGAAAAACTGTTTTTT.

The genes are TRBV9 and TRBJ1-2; no reliable D call. V was pared by 4 bases and J by 1 base, with 17 bases between. Germline V gene data show CDR1 as SGDLS and CDR2 as YYNGEE. CDR3 length: 16 residues. The CDR3 loop is CASSSLGQNLNYGYTF. The CDR3 DNA reads TGTGCCAGCAGCTCCCTTGGGCAGAACCTTAACTATGGCTACACCTTC.

Many counts were recorded for this clone. The chain has TRBV25-1 and TRBJ1-4, with D perhaps matching TRBD1 (5 bases). This CDR3 has 15 residues. Looked up from germline, CDR1 is MGHDK and CDR2 is SYGVNS. Trimming cost V 6 bases and J 8 bases, with 19 bases left between them. The CDR3 is CASSQPTSGSEKLFF. For the CDR3, the DNA is TGTGCCAGCAGCCAACCTACCTCAGGGAGCGAAAAACTGTTTTTT.

The table lists this clone with a few counts. This sample also contains other DNA sequences that code for the same CDR3. The chain couples TRBV11-2 to TRBJ1-1; D is uncertain. V was clipped by 2 bases and J by 2 bases, with 3 bases between them. In germline, CDR1 is SGHAT, CDR2 FQNNGV. This CDR3 region has 12 residues. CDR3 in DNA: TGTGCCAGCAGCTTACATAACACTGAAGCTTTCTTT. Encoded protein: CASSLHNTEAFF.

V usage is TRBV5-4 and J usage is TRBJ2-2, with TRBD1 identical over 7 bases. CDR3 size: 16 residues. Germline lookup yields CDR1 SGHNT and CDR2 YYREEE (reference sequence). Trimming cost V 4 bases and J 2 bases; bases outside gene matches: 8. CDR3 DNA sequence: TGTGCCAGCAGCCGCCCGGGACAGAAAAACACCGGGGAGCTGTTTTTT. It is translated as CASSRPGQKNTGELFF.

V gene TRBV29-1 combines with J gene TRBJ1-1, with 7 bases fitting TRBD1. The germline gives CDR1 SQVTM, CDR2 ANQGSEA. The CDR3 loop spans 16 amino acids. V trimming: 4 bases; J trimming: 1 base; junction bases outside the gene matches: 12. The CDR3 is CSVVLSGRGKNTEAFF. Written as DNA, the CDR3 is TGCAGCGTTGTCCTTAGTGGCAGGGGGAAGAACACTGAAGCTTTCTTT.

This sequence joins TRBV4-2 and TRBJ2-5; 9 nucleotides line up with TRBD2. V lost 0 bases and J lost 2; bases outside the gene matches: 4. This CDR3 is 16 amino acids long. Looked up from germline, CDR1 is LGHNA and CDR2 is YNFKEQ. CDR3 amino acids: CASSQDRRGGQETQYF. In DNA, the CDR3 is TGTGCCAGCAGCCAAGATCGGCGGGGGGGGCAAGAGACCCAGTACTTC.

CDR3 region: CSVVRLAGGTPYEQYF. The CDR3 nucleotides are TGCAGCGTTGTTAGACTAGCGGGGGGCACCCCCTACGAGCAGTACTTC. The chain has TRBV29-1 and TRBJ2-7, with 13 bases aligning to TRBD2. The V gene end was trimmed by 4 bases and the J gene end by 2 bases; junction bases not matched to a gene: 8. The CDR3 is 16 residues long. Germline V gives CDR1 SQVTM, CDR2 ANQGSEA.

V is TRBV19 and J is TRBJ1-4; the match to TRBD1 covers 7 bases. J gave up 0 bases and V 6 bases, and 4 bases lay outside the gene matches. Per germline, CDR1 LNHDA and CDR2 SQIVND (reference sequence). The CDR3 is 15 amino acids. CDR3 amino acids: CASRPDRATNEKLFF. The CDR3, as DNA: TGTGCCAGTAGACCTGACAGGGCAACTAATGAAAAACTGTTTTTT.

This chain joins TRBV7-2 and TRBJ2-5; 8 nucleotides match TRBD1. The CDR3 is 14 residues long. From germline, CDR1 is SGHTA and CDR2 FQGNSA. V gave up 5 bases and J gave up 5 bases; unmatched junction bases: 7. CDR3 loop: CASSAQGARETQYF. The CDR3 region has the DNA TGTGCCAGCAGCGCTCAGGGGGCGCGGGAGACCCAGTACTTC.

This chain joins TRBV18 and TRBJ1-4, with D unresolved. Deletions cut 5 bases from V and 7 bases from J, with 17 bases between. Germline V gene lookup returns CDR1 KGHSH and CDR2 LQKENI. This CDR3 region has 15 residues. CDR3 in DNA: TGTGCCAGCTCAACTTACAATGGCGTAGGTGAAAAACTGTTTTTT. This sequence encodes CASSTYNGVGEKLFF.

The J gene is TRBJ1-2, the V gene TRBV24-1, with D uncertain. The CDR3 consists of 12 residues. V was cut by 8 bases and J by 6 bases, with 12 bases left in between. CDR1 and CDR2 from the germline V gene are KGHDR and SFDVKD. CDR3 sequence (DNA): TGTGCCACCAACCCCAGGTCCCATGGCTACACCTTC. Its translation is CATNPRSHGYTF.

This clone came up once. The V and J genes are TRBV29-1 and TRBJ2-1; 9 positions agree with TRBD2. Losses at the gene ends were 7 bases for V and 12 bases for J; bases not matched to a gene: 7. CDR1 and CDR2 from the germline V gene are SQVTM and ANQGSEA. The CDR3 extends over 11 amino acids. The CDR3 loop is CSEGTAGGQFF. CDR3 nucleotide sequence: TGCAGCGAGGGAACAGCGGGGGGGCAGTTCTTC.

This clone was detected only once. The rearrangement uses TRBV30 and TRBJ2-5; D may be TRBD1 (6 bases). In germline, CDR1 is GTSNPN, CDR2 SVGIG (reference sequence). This CDR3 comprises 14 residues. The V end lost 5 bases, the J end lost 2 bases, and 15 bases lay between the germline ends. This CDR3 is CAWAPGHRQETQYF. The CDR3 DNA sequence: TGTGCCTGGGCCCCGGGACACCGACAAGAGACCCAGTACTTC.

V gene TRBV27 combines with J gene TRBJ2-7; TRBD1 matches 7 bases. CDR1 MNHEY and CDR2 SMNVEV come from the germline V gene (reference sequence). Trimming took 4 bases from V and 2 from J; bases not matched to a gene: 8. The CDR3 loop spans 15 amino acids. The CDR3 DNA follows: TGTGCCAGCAGTTACAGGGGTTTTTTAGCCTACGAGCAGTACTTC. This codes for CASSYRGFLAYEQYF.

The chain uses TRBV30 and TRBJ1-1; 7 bases line up with TRBD1. V lost 2 bases to trimming and J lost 3 bases; unmatched junction nucleotides: 3. Per germline, CDR1 GTSNPN and CDR2 SVGIG (reference sequence). This CDR3 has 13 amino acids. DNA of the CDR3: TGTGCCTGGAGTACGGGACAGTACACTGAAGCTTTCTTT. It yields the protein CAWSTGQYTEAFF.

The rearrangement links TRBV30 to TRBJ2-7; maybe TRBD1 (6 bases). The CDR3 is 15 amino acids. Germline CDR1 is GTSNPN and CDR2 is SVGIG (reference sequence). V lost 0 bases and J 3 bases, leaving 15 bases between the germline ends. The CDR3 sequence: CAWSVAGVSRYEQYF. CDR3 DNA sequence: TGTGCCTGGAGTGTAGCAGGGGTCAGTCGCTACGAGCAGTACTTC. Variable domain in full (rest from reference TRBV30 and TRBJ2-7): SQTIHQWPATLVQPVGSPLSLECTVEGTSNPNLYWYRQAAGRGLQLLFYSVGIGQISSEVPQNLSASRPQDRQFILSSKKLLLSDSGFYLCAWSVAGVSRYEQYFGPGTRLTVT.

The rearrangement links TRBV9 to TRBJ1-1; D remains unclear. Trimming removed 0 bases at V and 4 bases at J, with 10 bases between. Germline V lookup: CDR1 SGDLS, CDR2 YYNGEE. CDR3 length: 14 amino acids. CDR3 region: CASSVEGSSTEAFF. The CDR3 DNA follows: TGTGCCAGCAGCGTAGAAGGGTCGAGCACTGAAGCTTTCTTT.

This chain's CDR3 is CASRTDRLPSPLHF. DNA for the CDR3: TGCGCCAGCAGAACGGACAGACTCCCTTCACCCCTCCACTTT. J is TRBJ1-6 and V is TRBV5-1; TRBD1 is a possible D gene (6 bases). V was cut by 5 bases and J by 9 bases, with 15 bases left in between. CDR3 size: 14 residues. CDR1 is SGHRS, CDR2 YFSETQ, per germline.

The chain employs TRBV7-6 and TRBJ1-3; no clear D. This CDR3 has 16 amino acids. CDR1 SGHVS and CDR2 FNYEAQ come from the germline V gene. With 0 bases removed from V and 0 bases from J, the gap between germline ends came to 9 bases. CDR3 protein: CASSLALEDSGNTIYF. The CDR3 DNA is TGTGCCAGCAGCTTAGCGCTGGAAGACTCTGGAAACACCATATATTTT.

The V gene is TRBV5-1, the J gene TRBJ1-4; D is perhaps TRBD1 (5 bases). The CDR3 is made up of 16 amino acids. V was pared by 3 bases and J by 3 bases, with 15 bases between. Germline assignment: CDR1 SGHRS and CDR2 YFSETQ. This CDR3 reads CASSSNIGGSNEKLFF. The CDR3, as DNA: TGCGCCAGCAGCTCCAACATCGGGGGTTCTAATGAAAAACTGTTTTTT. Full variable domain (missing parts from reference TRBV5-1 and TRBJ1-4): KAGVTQTPRYLIKTRGQQVTLSCSPISGHRSVSWYQQTPGQGLQFLFEYFSETQRNKGNFPGRFSGRQFSNSRSEMNVSTLELGDSALYLCASSSNIGGSNEKLFFGSGTQLSVL.

The chain carries TRBV7-9 and TRBJ2-7; 9 bases align to TRBD2. Germline assignment: CDR1 SEHNR and CDR2 FQNEAQ (reference sequence). V was pared by 5 bases and J by 6 bases, with 14 bases of the junction left unmatched. There are 16 residues in the CDR3. CDR3 residues: CASSTRLAAMGFEQYF. The CDR3 bases are TGTGCCAGCAGCACCCGACTAGCGGCCATGGGTTTCGAGCAGTACTTC.